A single sample gave rise to the 4 T cell receptor beta chains below, sequenced in a study of blood T cell repertoires in COVID-19. Data came from immunoSEQ multiplex PCR; TCRdb stores just in-frame clones and leaves some out. The sample lists some 180,000 clones, roughly 78% seen once, with 2.8% in the top ten. The material sequenced was peripheral blood. Every receptor here comes from a woman of 80 years or more with active or convalescent COVID-19.

The gene calls are TRBV2 and TRBJ2-2, with D perhaps matching TRBD1 (6 bases). CDR1 is SNHLY and CDR2 is FYNNEI in the germline V gene. CDR3 length equals 13 residues. Trimming cost V 7 bases and J 6 bases, with 12 bases left between them. CDR3 loop: CASTRQASGELFF. CDR3 sequence (DNA): TGTGCCAGCACCAGACAGGCCTCCGGGGAGCTGTTTTTT.

This clone appeared a few times. The V and J genes are TRBV5-1 and TRBJ1-4, with D maybe TRBD1 (6 bases). Germline V gene sequence: CDR1 SGHRS, CDR2 YFSETQ. The CDR3 length is 14 residues. V gave up 5 bases and J gave up 2 bases, with 10 bases separating them. The CDR3 coding sequence is TGCGCCAGCAGAGGGCAGGGGACTAATGAAAAACTGTTTTTT. It translates to CASRGQGTNEKLFF.

This clone appeared once. The chain is built from TRBV9 and TRBJ2-7, with D maybe TRBD1 (5 bases). Germline V gene sequence: CDR1 SGDLS, CDR2 YYNGEE. The CDR3 is made up of 12 amino acids. Trimming removed 3 bases from V and 6 bases from J, with 10 bases in between. The CDR3 region is CASSDDSGEQYF. The CDR3 bases are TGTGCCAGCAGCGACGACAGTGGCGAGCAGTACTTC.

This chain links TRBV5-5 with TRBJ1-1; TRBD1 matches at 8 bases. CDR1 is SGHKS and CDR2 is YYEKEE in the germline V gene (reference sequence). V was clipped by 5 bases and J by 0 bases; unmatched bases: 6. The CDR3 sequence is 15 residues long. The CDR3 region has the DNA TGTGCCAGCAGACCGGGACAGGCTATGAACACTGAAGCTTTCTTT. This gives the protein CASRPGQAMNTEAFF.